This record concerns one T cell receptor beta chain sequence. Individuals drawn from some 25 US areas were about 18 to 90 years old. All recovered Cohort 3 donors got two negative PCRs, got clearance, or saw symptom resolution. This record belongs to a study of blood T cell repertoires in COVID-19. Study in general: Acute and convalescent COVID-19 specimens originated in the United States, Italy and Spain.

Repertoires were generated with immunoSEQ multiplex PCR, while TCRdb's copy carries only in-frame clones and drops some. The sample has 150,000 or so clones, 75% to 90% seen once. The CDR3 length is 12 residues. Germline V CDR1 and CDR2: LNHDA, SQIVND (reference sequence). The ends were cut back, 3 bases at V and 9 bases at J, with 11 bases in the middle. This TCR was sampled from a woman aged 55 to 70 who had recovered from COVID-19. The specimen sequenced was PBMCs or T cells enriched from blood (not recorded which). The chain is built from TRBV19 and TRBJ2-5, with a possible D match to TRBD1 (5 bases). CDR3 nucleotides: TGTGCCAGTAGTATGGGGCAAGGGGCCCAGTACTTC. Translation gives CASSMGQGAQYF.